The present T cell receptor (beta chain) was sequenced within a study of blood T cells in healthy people across ages. Findings and limits, study-wide: A roughly linear fall in TCR beta diversity per million T cells was seen with increasing age. Relative to aged donors, long-lived donors carried more naive CD4+ cells and displayed higher diversity. Using unsorted PBMCs precluded a conclusive naive versus antigen-experienced comparison.

A J-beta primer mix and a sample-barcoded 5' primer were used in a second PCR of about 7 to 12 cycles. TCRdb reprocessed the 5' RACE reads via MiXCR and lists one record per CDR3 protein. The sample consists of fewer than 900,000 distinct CDR3 sequences, 45% to 50% of them appearing once. A word on this clonotype: Its antigen remains unknown. The junction departs from the called germline gene at one end, perhaps through a read error.

PBMCs, at least 7 million per sample, were isolated. The CDR3 consists of 18 residues. The source is a woman aged 55 to 70 in good health. The chain is built from TRBV12-3 or TRBV12-4 and TRBJ2-3; 11 bases align to TRBD2. The sequencing sample was made of blood. CDR3 nucleotides: TGTGCCAGCAGCACCAGACTAGCGGGACGTCATAACACAGATACGCGGTATTTT. Its protein product is CASSTRLAGRHNTDTRYF.